This T cell receptor (beta chain) was retrieved from a study of blood T cell repertoires in COVID-19. Overall study context: Acute and convalescent COVID-19 specimens originated in the United States, Italy and Spain. T cells, B-cell-depleted T cells, or PBMCs provided the cDNA or gDNA that served as material.

The germline gives CDR1 SGHAT, CDR2 FQNNGV. The CDR3 runs to 12 residues. V was cut by 6 bases and J by 6 bases, with 11 bases left in between. Original processing notes: From reference gene primer amplification, estimates of nucleated cell counts were derived. Here immunoSEQ multiplex PCR was the method, and the copy in TCRdb shows in-frame clones only, minus some. V and J calls and clone size follow that table, whereas D and trimming were derived from the DNA. The table lists roughly 380,000 clones, about four fifths of them singletons. The clonotype comes from a human donor with acute or convalescent COVID-19. The donor label of this sample is uncertain. This chain connects TRBV11-2 to TRBJ1-1; D is perhaps TRBD1 (6 bases). The sample comprised peripheral blood. CDR3 protein: CASRETGPEAFF. CDR3 nucleotide sequence: TGTGCCAGCAGGGAAACAGGGCCTGAAGCTTTCTTT.